This T cell receptor (beta chain) is from a study of blood T cell repertoires in COVID-19. The V segment lost 5 bases and the J segment 6 bases; nucleotides outside the gene matches: 8. Germline V gene sequence: CDR1 MNHEY, CDR2 SVGAGI. CDR3 size: 15 residues. Seattle patient enrollment occurred during active infection, with longitudinal follow-up thereafter. The protocol was immunoSEQ multiplex PCR, while the TCRdb copy is restricted to in-frame clones and leaves out a portion. The sample records some 70,000 clones, 65% to 85% being singletons. The specimen was peripheral blood. The rearrangement joins TRBV6-5 to TRBJ2-2; 8 bases are shared with TRBD1. This receptor was taken from a man over 45 with COVID-19, enrolled during active disease. The chain's CDR3 is CASSLFRDRSGELFF. CDR3 nucleotide sequence: TGTGCCAGCAGTCTGTTCCGGGACAGGTCCGGGGAGCTGTTTTTT.